This is a list of T cell receptor beta chains from one sample in a study of T cells in Graves' hyperthyroidism and ophthalmopathy. TCRdb re-analysed the multiplex PCR reads in MiXCR, keeping a single row per CDR3 protein. The sample includes 300,000 to 450,000 distinct CDR3 sequences, more than 12% of them seen just once. Sequencing was carried out using blood. The receptors were gathered from a woman aged 25 to 39 with Graves' ophthalmopathy. CDR3s include the opening cysteine and the closing phenylalanine or tryptophan. The D gene is left open where the match is weak. The listing skips clone size in some rows; elsewhere it reads once, few, many or a size class.

-	TRBJ2-2	many	TRBV2	TGTGCCAGCACCCTCCTCACCGGGGAGCTGTTTTTT	CASTLLTGELFF
-	TRBJ1-3	few	TRBV7-8	TGTGCCAGCAGCTCCCGACAGGACCCCCTCTCTGGAAACACCATATATTTT	CASSSRQDPLSGNTIYF
TRBD1	TRBJ1-4	many	TRBV6-5	TGTGCCAGCAGTTACGTGGGACAGGGGGCTTCTAATGAAAAACTGTTTTTT	CASSYVGQGASNEKLFF
-	TRBJ2-4	many	TRBV12-3/TRBV12-4	TGTGCCAGCAGCATTAACGGGGAGACCAAAAACATTCAGTACTTC	CASSINGETKNIQYF
-	TRBJ1-1	-	TRBV6-2/TRBV6-3	TGTGCCAGCAGTTATGGGAAGAGTACTGAAGCTTTCTTT	CASSYGKSTEAFF
TRBD1	TRBJ1-2	-	TRBV7-9	TGTGCCAGCAGCTTAGGTACAGGGGCGGTCAACTATGGCTACACCTTC	CASSLGTGAVNYGYTF
-	TRBJ2-7	many	TRBV6-5	TGTGCCAGCAGTTACTCCCCACCCTTGCGGAGCTCCTACGAGCAGTACTTC	CASSYSPPLRSSYEQYF
-	TRBJ2-2	many	TRBV20-1	TGCAGTGCCCTTAACCATGAGACGAACACCGGGGAGCTGTTTTTT	CSALNHETNTGELFF
TRBD2	TRBJ2-1	many	TRBV6-1	TGTGCCAGCAGGCCCCTTCTGACTAGCGGGGGGCTTGGTTCCTACAATGAGCAGTTCTTC	CASRPLLTSGGLGSYNEQFF
-	TRBJ2-5	many	TRBV2	TGTGCCAGCAGTGAGCTTGGAAGGGCGCGCGGGGAGACCCAGTACTTC	CASSELGRARGETQYF
-	TRBJ1-2	many	TRBV20-1	TGCAGTGCTAGAGATGTGGGGATTAGTGGCTACACCTTC	CSARDVGISGYTF
-	TRBJ2-2	many	TRBV2	TGTGCCAGCGGAAAAGAGGGCGGGACGGCGAACACCGGGGAGCTGTTTTTT	CASGKEGGTANTGELFF
TRBD2	TRBJ2-2	many	TRBV30	TGTGCCTGGAGAAGACTAGCGGGGGTCACCGGGGAGCTGTTTTTT	CAWRRLAGVTGELFF
TRBD1	TRBJ2-7	-	TRBV5-4	TGTGCCAGCAGCCAGGGACAGGCTTCCTACGAGCAGTACTTC	CASSQGQASYEQYF
-	TRBJ1-1	few	TRBV9	TGTGCCAGCAGCGTAAGGATGAACACTGAAGCTTTCTTT	CASSVRMNTEAFF
-	TRBJ1-2	many	TRBV2	TGTGCCAGCAGTTTAGGACAGCCCTATGGCTACACCTTC	CASSLGQPYGYTF
-	TRBJ1-1	-	TRBV7-9	TGTGCCAGCAGCCCCGGGGCAGGGATGAGCACTGAAGCTTTCTTT	CASSPGAGMSTEAFF
-	TRBJ2-7	many	TRBV28	TGTGCCAGCAGTATTCTCCTGGACGAGCAGTACTTC	CASSILLDEQYF
-	TRBJ2-3	many	TRBV6-1	TGTGCCAGCAGTGCGCGGATTGACACAGATACGCAGTATTTT	CASSARIDTDTQYF
-	TRBJ1-5	many	TRBV2	TGTGCCAGCACTCCGACAGGATATCAGCCCCAGCATTTT	CASTPTGYQPQHF
-	TRBJ2-7	-	TRBV9	TGTGCCAGCACCCTAGGAGGGAACACCTACGAGCAGTACTTC	CASTLGGNTYEQYF
TRBD2	TRBJ2-3	many	TRBV20-1	TGCAGTGCCAGGGGACTAGCGGGTTTGAGAGATACGCAGTATTTT	CSARGLAGLRDTQYF
-	TRBJ2-5	-	TRBV19	TGTGCCAGTAGTATGGGTGCCAACCAAGAGACCCAGTACTTC	CASSMGANQETQYF
TRBD2	TRBJ2-3	many	TRBV11-2	TGTGCCAGCAGCTCCCGACTAGCGGGGTTCCTCACAGATACGCAGTATTTT	CASSSRLAGFLTDTQYF
-	TRBJ1-1	many	TRBV10-3	TGTGCCATCAGTGAAGCGAACACTGAAGCTTTCTTT	CAISEANTEAFF
TRBD1	TRBJ2-5	many	TRBV12-3/TRBV12-4	TGTGCCAGCAGCGCGCCTCAGGGGGCCGTCAGGGAGACCCAGTACTTC	CASSAPQGAVRETQYF
-	TRBJ2-3	many	TRBV24-1	TGTGCCACCAGTGATTTGCTTAGACCAGATACGCAGTATTTT	CATSDLLRPDTQYF
-	TRBJ1-5	few	TRBV6-1	TGTGCCAGCAGTGAAGTCACCGGGGGCGGTCAGCCCCAGCATTTT	CASSEVTGGGQPQHF
TRBD2	TRBJ2-2	-	TRBV28	TGTGCCAGCATAGGTTTCTCAGGGACTAACTACGGGGAGCTGTTTTTT	CASIGFSGTNYGELFF
-	TRBJ1-4	-	TRBV5-5	TGTGCCAGCAGACCTGCGGGAATTGGAGAAAAACTGTTTTTT	CASRPAGIGEKLFF
-	TRBJ1-1	many	TRBV7-2	TGTGCCAGCAGCTTAAGAAGGGGTATCGCTGAAGCTTTCTTT	CASSLRRGIAEAFF
-	TRBJ1-5	-	TRBV5-1	TGCGCCAGCGCCCCGGCTGGGGGTATGGGGCCCCAGCATTTT	CASAPAGGMGPQHF
-	TRBJ2-5	many	TRBV11-1	TGTGCCAGCAAGTGGTCCCACCAAGAGACCCAGTACTTC	CASKWSHQETQYF
-	TRBJ1-1	many	TRBV6-4	TGTGCCAGCAGTGCGACAGGTAGTAGCACTGAAGCTTTCTTT	CASSATGSSTEAFF
-	TRBJ1-2	many	TRBV2	TGTGCCAGCAGTGAAGTGGTCGGGAACTATGGCTACACCTTC	CASSEVVGNYGYTF
-	TRBJ2-3	many	TRBV28	TGTGCCAGCAGTTTAGCCAGGGCCACAGATACGCAGTATTTT	CASSLARATDTQYF
-	TRBJ2-2	once	TRBV15	TGTGCCACCAGCAGATCCCCAGCCGGGGAGCTGTTTTTT	CATSRSPAGELFF
TRBD2	TRBJ2-1	many	TRBV9	TGTGCCAGCAGCCTTAATAGAAAACACTCTAGCGGGATATACAATGAGCAGTTCTTC	CASSLNRKHSSGIYNEQFF
TRBD1	TRBJ1-2	many	TRBV12-3/TRBV12-4	TGTGCCAGCAGTTTATCGGGGACAGGAGTTCAGCACTATGGCTACACCTTC	CASSLSGTGVQHYGYTF
TRBD1	TRBJ2-1	many	TRBV3-1	TGTGCCAGCAGCACCGGCGGGACAGGGCTAAGGCTGGCGAACGAGCAGTTCTTC	CASSTGGTGLRLANEQFF
-	TRBJ1-3	once	TRBV19	TGTGCCAGTAGTACCACTCCGGGACACCGAAACGCCATATATTTT	CASSTTPGHRNAIYF
TRBD1	TRBJ2-1	-	TRBV12-5	TGTGCTAGTGGTCACGGGACAGCCCTCTACAATGAGCAGTTCTTC	CASGHGTALYNEQFF
-	TRBJ2-3	-	TRBV5-5	TGTGCCAGCAGCTTGGAGACTCTCCACGGGGGCCCAGATACGCAGTATTTT	CASSLETLHGGPDTQYF
TRBD2	TRBJ2-7	many	TRBV20-1	TGCAGTGCTAGCGAACTAGCGGGGGTTACAGCCTACGAGCAGTACTTC	CSASELAGVTAYEQYF
-	TRBJ2-7	-	TRBV5-1	TGCGCCAGCAGCTTGGGGGTAGGGACCGACGAGCAGTACTTC	CASSLGVGTDEQYF
-	TRBJ2-3	-	TRBV4-1	TGCGCCAGCAGCCAAGACCAGGGTTCGAGGGTTGCAGATATGCAGTATTTT	CASSQDQGSRVADMQYF
TRBD1	TRBJ2-1	many	TRBV24-1	TGTGCCACCAGTGATCCTTCGACAGGGGCTGACAATGAGCAGTTCTTC	CATSDPSTGADNEQFF
-	TRBJ1-1	many	TRBV7-2	TGTGCCAGCAGCCTAGTTATGAATCCCGAAGCTTTCTTT	CASSLVMNPEAFF